Reported below is one T cell receptor (beta chain). This sample was taken from a study of CD4 T cell repertoires in COVID-19. CDR3 length equals 13 residues. V was trimmed by 3 bases and J by 8 bases, leaving 12 bases between them. Germline values: CDR1 KGHDR, CDR2 SFDVKD. Repertoires were generated with immunoSEQ multiplex PCR, while TCRdb's copy carries only in-frame clones and drops some. The repertoire holds over 75,000 clones, roughly 80% seen once, with 0.45% to 0.7% in the top ten. These patients had recovered from COVID-19 ranging mild to severe. This rearrangement joins TRBV24-1 to TRBJ1-2; TRBD1 is a possible D gene (6 bases). Sequencing was performed on CD4+ T cells from peripheral blood, taken after recovery from COVID-19. This clonotype was sampled from a human donor who had COVID-19. The CDR3, as DNA: TGTGCCACCAGTGATCCCGGGGGGCAAGGCTACACCTTC. Translating it yields CATSDPGGQGYTF.